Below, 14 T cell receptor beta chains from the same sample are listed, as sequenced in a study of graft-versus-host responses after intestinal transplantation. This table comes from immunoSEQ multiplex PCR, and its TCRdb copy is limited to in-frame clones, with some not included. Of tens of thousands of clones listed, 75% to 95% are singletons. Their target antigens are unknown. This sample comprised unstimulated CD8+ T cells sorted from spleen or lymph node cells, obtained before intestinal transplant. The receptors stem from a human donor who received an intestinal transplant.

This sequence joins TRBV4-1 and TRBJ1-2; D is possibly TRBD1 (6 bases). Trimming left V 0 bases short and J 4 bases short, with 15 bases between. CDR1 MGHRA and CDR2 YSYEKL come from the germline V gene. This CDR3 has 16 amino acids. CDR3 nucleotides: TGCGCCAGCAGCCAAGACCCAGGGGCAGTCGTCTATGGCTACACCTTC. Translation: CASSQDPGAVVYGYTF.

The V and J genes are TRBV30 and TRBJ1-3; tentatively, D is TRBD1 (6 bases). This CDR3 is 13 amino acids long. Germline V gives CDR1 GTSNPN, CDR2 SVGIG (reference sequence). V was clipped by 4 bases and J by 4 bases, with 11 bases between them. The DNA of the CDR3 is TGTGCCTGGAACCCAGGGGCAGGAAACACCATATATTTT. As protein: CAWNPGAGNTIYF. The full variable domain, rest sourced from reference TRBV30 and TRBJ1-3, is SQTIHQWPATLVQPVGSPLSLECTVEGTSNPNLYWYRQAAGRGLQLLFYSVGIGQISSEVPQNLSASRPQDRQFILSSKKLLLSDSGFYLCAWNPGAGNTIYFGEGSWLTVV.

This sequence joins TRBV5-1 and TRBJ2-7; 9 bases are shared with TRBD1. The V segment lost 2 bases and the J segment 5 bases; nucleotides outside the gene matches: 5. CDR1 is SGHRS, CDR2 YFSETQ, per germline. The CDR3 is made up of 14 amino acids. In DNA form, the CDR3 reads TGCGCCAGCAGCTTCACAGGGGGCAGGAACGAGCAGTACTTC. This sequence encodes CASSFTGGRNEQYF.

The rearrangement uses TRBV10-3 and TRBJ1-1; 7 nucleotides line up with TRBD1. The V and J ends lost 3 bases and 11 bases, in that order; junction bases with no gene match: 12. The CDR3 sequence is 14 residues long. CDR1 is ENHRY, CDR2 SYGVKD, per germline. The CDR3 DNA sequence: TGTGCCATCAGTGACCCTTTTAAAACAGGGGAGGCTTTCTTT. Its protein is CAISDPFKTGEAFF.

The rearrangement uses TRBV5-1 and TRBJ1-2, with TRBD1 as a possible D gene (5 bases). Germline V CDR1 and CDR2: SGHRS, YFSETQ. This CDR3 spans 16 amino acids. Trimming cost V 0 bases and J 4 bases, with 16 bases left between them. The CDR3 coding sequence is TGCGCCAGCAGCTTGGACTATGGGGGGGGAGGCTATGGCTACACCTTC. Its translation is CASSLDYGGGGYGYTF. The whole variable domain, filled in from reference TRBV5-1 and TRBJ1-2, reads KAGVTQTPRYLIKTRGQQVTLSCSPISGHRSVSWYQQTPGQGLQFLFEYFSETQRNKGNFPGRFSGRQFSNSRSEMNVSTLELGDSALYLCASSLDYGGGGYGYTFGSGTRLTVV.

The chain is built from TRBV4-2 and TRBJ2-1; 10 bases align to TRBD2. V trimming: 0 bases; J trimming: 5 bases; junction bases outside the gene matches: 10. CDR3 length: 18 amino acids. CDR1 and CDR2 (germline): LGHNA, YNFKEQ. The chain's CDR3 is CASSQDASGRNGNNEQFF. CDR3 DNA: TGTGCCAGCAGCCAAGACGCTAGCGGGAGAAATGGGAACAATGAGCAGTTCTTC.

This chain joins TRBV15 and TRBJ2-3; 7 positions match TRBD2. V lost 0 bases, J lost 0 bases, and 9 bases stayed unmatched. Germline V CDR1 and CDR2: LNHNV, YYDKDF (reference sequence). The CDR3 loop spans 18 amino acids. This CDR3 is CATSRDSSSGGSTDTQYF. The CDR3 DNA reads TGTGCCACCAGCAGAGATAGCTCTAGCGGAGGGAGCACAGATACGCAGTATTTT.

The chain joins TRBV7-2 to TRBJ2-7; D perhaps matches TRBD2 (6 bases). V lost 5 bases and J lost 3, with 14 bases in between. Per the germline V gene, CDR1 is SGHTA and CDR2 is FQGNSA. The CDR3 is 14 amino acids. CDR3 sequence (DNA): TGTGCCAGCAGCCTCGGGACTCTAGGCTACGAGCAGTACTTC. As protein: CASSLGTLGYEQYF.

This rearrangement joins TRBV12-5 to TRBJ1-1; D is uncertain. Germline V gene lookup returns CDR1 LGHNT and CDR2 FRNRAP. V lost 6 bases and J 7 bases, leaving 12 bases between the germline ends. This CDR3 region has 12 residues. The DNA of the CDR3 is TGTGCTAGTGGGTTCGGGAGGGATGAAGCTTTCTTT. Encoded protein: CASGFGRDEAFF. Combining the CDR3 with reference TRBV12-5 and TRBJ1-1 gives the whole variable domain DARVTQTPRHKVTEMGQEVTMRCQPILGHNTVFWYRQTMMQGLELLAYFRNRAPLDDSGMPKDRFSAEMPDATLATLKIQPSEPRDSAVYFCASGFGRDEAFFGQGTRLTVV.

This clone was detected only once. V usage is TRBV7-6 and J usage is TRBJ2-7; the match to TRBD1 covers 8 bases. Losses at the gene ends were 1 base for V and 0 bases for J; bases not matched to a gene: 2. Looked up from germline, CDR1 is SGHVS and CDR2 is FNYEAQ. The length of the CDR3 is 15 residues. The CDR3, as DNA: TGTGCCAGCAGCTTAGGACAGGGGAGCTCCTACGAGCAGTACTTC. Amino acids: CASSLGQGSSYEQYF.

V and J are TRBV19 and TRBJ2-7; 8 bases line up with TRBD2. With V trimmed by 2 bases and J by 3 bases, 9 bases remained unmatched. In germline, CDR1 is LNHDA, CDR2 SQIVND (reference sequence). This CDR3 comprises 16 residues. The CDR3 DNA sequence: TGTGCCAGTAGTATATCCCCCAGGCGGGGGGACTACGAGCAGTACTTC. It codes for CASSISPRRGDYEQYF.

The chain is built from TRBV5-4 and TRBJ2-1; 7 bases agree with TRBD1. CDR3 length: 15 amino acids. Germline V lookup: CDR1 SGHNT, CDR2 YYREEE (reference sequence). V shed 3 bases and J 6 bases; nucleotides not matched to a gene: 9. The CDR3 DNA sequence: TGTGCCAGCAGCTCCAGACAGGGAGCGTTCAATGAGCAGTTCTTC. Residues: CASSSRQGAFNEQFF.

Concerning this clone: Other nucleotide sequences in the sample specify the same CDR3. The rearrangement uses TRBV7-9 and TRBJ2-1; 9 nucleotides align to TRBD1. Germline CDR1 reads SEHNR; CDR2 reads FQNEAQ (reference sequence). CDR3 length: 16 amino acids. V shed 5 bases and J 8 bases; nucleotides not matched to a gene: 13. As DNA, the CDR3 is TGTGCCAGCAGCCAGCCGGACAGGGGTTTGATCGATGAGCAGTTCTTC. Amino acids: CASSQPDRGLIDEQFF.

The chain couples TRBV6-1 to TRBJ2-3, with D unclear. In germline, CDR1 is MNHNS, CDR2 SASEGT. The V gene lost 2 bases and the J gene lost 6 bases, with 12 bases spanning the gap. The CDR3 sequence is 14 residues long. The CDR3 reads CASSEIGARDTQYF. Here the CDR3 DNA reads TGTGCCAGCAGTGAAATAGGTGCTAGGGATACGCAGTATTTT.